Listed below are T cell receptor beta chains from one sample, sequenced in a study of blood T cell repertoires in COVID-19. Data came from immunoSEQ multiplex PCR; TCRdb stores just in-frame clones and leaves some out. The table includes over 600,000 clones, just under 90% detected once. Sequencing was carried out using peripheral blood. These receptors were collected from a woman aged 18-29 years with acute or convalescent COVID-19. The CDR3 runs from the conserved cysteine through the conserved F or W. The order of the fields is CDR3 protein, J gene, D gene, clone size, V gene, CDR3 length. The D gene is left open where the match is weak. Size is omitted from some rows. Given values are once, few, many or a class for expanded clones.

cdr3_aa: CASSIPGQGAVNEQFF
j_call: TRBJ2-1
d_call: TRBD1
clone_size: once
v_call: TRBV7-9
cdr3_length: 16

cdr3_aa: CASSSGSRTGPSYEQYF
j_call: TRBJ2-7
d_call: TRBD1
clone_size: .
v_call: TRBV5-1
cdr3_length: 17

cdr3_aa: CASSPSRGSYNEQFF
j_call: TRBJ2-1
d_call: .
clone_size: .
v_call: TRBV4-3
cdr3_length: 15

cdr3_aa: CALAGGKETQYF
j_call: TRBJ2-5
d_call: TRBD2
clone_size: .
v_call: TRBV2
cdr3_length: 12

cdr3_aa: CASSLNTGELYNSPLHF
j_call: TRBJ1-6
d_call: TRBD1
clone_size: .
v_call: TRBV7-6
cdr3_length: 17

cdr3_aa: CASSPGMAAGNTIYF
j_call: TRBJ1-3
d_call: .
clone_size: .
v_call: TRBV4-2
cdr3_length: 15

cdr3_aa: CASSKGGQMQETQYF
j_call: TRBJ2-5
d_call: .
clone_size: .
v_call: TRBV21-1
cdr3_length: 15

cdr3_aa: CASSVGHTGDTIYF
j_call: TRBJ1-3
d_call: .
clone_size: .
v_call: TRBV9
cdr3_length: 14

cdr3_aa: CASSSQGDATEAFF
j_call: TRBJ1-1
d_call: .
clone_size: .
v_call: TRBV7-9
cdr3_length: 14

cdr3_aa: CASSYSAGGGVETQYF
j_call: TRBJ2-5
d_call: TRBD1
clone_size: .
v_call: TRBV6-2/TRBV6-3
cdr3_length: 16

cdr3_aa: CASPRGRSYNEQFF
j_call: TRBJ2-1
d_call: .
clone_size: .
v_call: TRBV6-5
cdr3_length: 14

cdr3_aa: CACRGGWTEAFF
j_call: TRBJ1-1
d_call: .
clone_size: .
v_call: TRBV30
cdr3_length: 12

cdr3_aa: CATFDRARYNTEAFF
j_call: TRBJ1-1
d_call: TRBD1
clone_size: .
v_call: TRBV10-2
cdr3_length: 15

cdr3_aa: CASSHRTSGGAYNEQFF
j_call: TRBJ2-1
d_call: TRBD2
clone_size: .
v_call: TRBV19
cdr3_length: 17

cdr3_aa: CASSQETGKYTGELFF
j_call: TRBJ2-2
d_call: .
clone_size: once
v_call: TRBV3-1/TRBV3-2
cdr3_length: 16

cdr3_aa: CASSQDPGQGGDYEQYF
j_call: TRBJ2-7
d_call: TRBD1
clone_size: .
v_call: TRBV4-1
cdr3_length: 17

cdr3_aa: CASSLYPKDRVNEKLFF
j_call: TRBJ1-4
d_call: TRBD1
clone_size: .
v_call: TRBV19
cdr3_length: 17

cdr3_aa: CASSSPRGSLSLNTEAFF
j_call: TRBJ1-1
d_call: .
clone_size: .
v_call: TRBV5-1
cdr3_length: 18

cdr3_aa: CASSLGGGMNTEAFF
j_call: TRBJ1-1
d_call: .
clone_size: .
v_call: TRBV5-4
cdr3_length: 15

cdr3_aa: CATSDGGEAYF
j_call: TRBJ2-7
d_call: TRBD2
clone_size: .
v_call: TRBV24-1
cdr3_length: 11

cdr3_aa: CASTETYYGYTF
j_call: TRBJ1-2
d_call: .
clone_size: .
v_call: TRBV28
cdr3_length: 12

cdr3_aa: CAWRTGPGELFF
j_call: TRBJ2-2
d_call: TRBD1
clone_size: .
v_call: TRBV30
cdr3_length: 12

cdr3_aa: CASSLSPGQGAYEQYF
j_call: TRBJ2-7
d_call: TRBD1
clone_size: .
v_call: TRBV5-1
cdr3_length: 16

cdr3_aa: CSARDRTEAFF
j_call: TRBJ1-1
d_call: .
clone_size: .
v_call: TRBV20-1
cdr3_length: 11

cdr3_aa: CASSRGGSAHEQFF
j_call: TRBJ2-1
d_call: TRBD2
clone_size: .
v_call: TRBV11-2
cdr3_length: 14

cdr3_aa: CAWSLGQGGDEKLFF
j_call: TRBJ1-4
d_call: TRBD1
clone_size: once
v_call: TRBV30
cdr3_length: 15

cdr3_aa: CASKAAGAYEQYF
j_call: TRBJ2-7
d_call: .
clone_size: .
v_call: TRBV12-3/TRBV12-4
cdr3_length: 13